The 21 T cell receptor beta chains below were found in one sample sequenced in a study of identical twins. TCRdb fed the 5' RACE reads into MiXCR, producing one record per CDR3 protein. The table includes 700,000 or so distinct CDR3 sequences, over 8.5% detected once. These data also formed part of another study, on yellow fever vaccine responses in identical twins.

The sequenced sample was PBMCs. The receptors shown here come from a woman in her late teens or twenties in good health.

The CDR3 region is CSVGTGSITGELFF. The CDR3 DNA reads as TGCAGCGTTGGCACAGGGTCGATCACCGGGGAGCTGTTTTTT. The rearrangement joins TRBV29-1 to TRBJ2-2, with a possible D match to TRBD1 (6 bases). The CDR3 totals 14 residues. Germline V lookup: CDR1 SQVTM, CDR2 ANQGSEA. With 4 bases removed from V and 4 bases from J, the gap between germline ends came to 13 bases.

This clonotype was counted ten times or more. The chain carries TRBV24-1 and TRBJ2-5; 8 bases are a match to TRBD2. The CDR3 has 13 residues. The germline V gene encodes CDR1 KGHDR and CDR2 SFDVKD. V lost 9 bases to trimming and J lost 1 base; unmatched junction nucleotides: 3. CDR3 DNA sequence: TGTGCCACCGGGCGGGAGGCCCAAGAGACCCAGTACTTC. The encoded protein is CATGREAQETQYF.

This clonotype was detected only a few times. CDR3 sequence (DNA): TGCAGTGCGGAGAGTTCGGGACAGGTGACTTACAATGAGCAGTTCTTC. Protein sequence: CSAESSGQVTYNEQFF. The J gene is TRBJ2-1, the V gene TRBV20-1; 8 bases line up with TRBD1. The CDR3 has 16 amino acids. Germline assignment: CDR1 DFQATT and CDR2 SNEGSKA (reference sequence). V lost 6 bases and J lost 4; bases outside the gene matches: 14.

This clonotype was seen a handful of times. The rearrangement uses TRBV28 and TRBJ2-3; 10 bases are a match to TRBD2. Germline trimming cut 7 bases from V and 7 bases from J; bases unmatched to any gene: 8. This CDR3 comprises 14 residues. The germline V gene encodes CDR1 MDHEN and CDR2 SYDVKM. The CDR3 here is CASTLSGRANTQYF. Here the CDR3 DNA reads TGTGCCAGCACGTTGAGCGGGAGGGCAAATACGCAGTATTTT.

The rearrangement uses TRBV12-3 or TRBV12-4 and TRBJ2-7, with D possibly being TRBD1 or TRBD2 (5 bases each). This CDR3 has 15 amino acids. Between the trimmed V and J ends, which lost 7 bases and 6 bases, there was a span of 22 bases. The CDR3, as DNA: TGTGCCAGCACCACCAAAACCGGGGCCCGGCTCGAGCAGTACTTC. Its translation: CASTTKTGARLEQYF.

This chain uses TRBV5-1 with TRBJ1-1, with 10 bases identical to TRBD1. The CDR3 covers 14 residues. V lost 4 bases, J lost 10 bases, and 10 bases stayed unmatched. The germline gives CDR1 SGHRS, CDR2 YFSETQ. The CDR3 bases are TGCGCCAGCAGCCAACCCGGGACAGGGGCGGTAGCTTTCTTT. This gives the protein CASSQPGTGAVAFF.

This chain links TRBV20-1 with TRBJ1-6, with 9 bases aligning to TRBD1. CDR1 and CDR2 (germline): DFQATT, SNEGSKA (reference sequence). The CDR3 loop spans 15 amino acids. After removal of 3 bases from V and 11 bases from J, the junction contained 11 bases not matched to a gene. CDR3 in amino acids: CSARDRGQIFTPLHF. The CDR3 DNA reads TGCAGTGCTAGGGACAGGGGTCAAATTTTCACACCCCTCCACTTT.

This clonotype was seen more than once but under ten times. V and J are TRBV4-2 and TRBJ2-3; no clear D. The V end lost 1 base, the J end lost 0 bases, and 5 bases lay between the germline ends. The CDR3 length is 14 residues. Germline-derived CDR1 and CDR2 are LGHNA and YNFKEQ. Here the CDR3 reads CASSQAESTDTQYF. CDR3 nucleotide sequence: TGTGCCAGCAGCCAAGCGGAGAGCACAGATACGCAGTATTTT.

This clonotype was found a few times. CDR3 sequence: CASRSQGETSPLHF. In nucleotides, the CDR3 is TGTGCCAGCAGATCACAGGGTGAAACTTCACCCCTCCACTTT. The V and J genes are TRBV6-1 and TRBJ1-6; D perhaps matches TRBD1 (6 bases). Germline V gene data show CDR1 as MNHNS and CDR2 as SASEGT. This CDR3 spans 14 amino acids. Deletions cut 6 bases from V and 9 bases from J, with 15 bases between.

This clonotype was seen a few times. The chain carries TRBV4-1 and TRBJ2-1; 8 bases line up with TRBD1. In germline, CDR1 is MGHRA, CDR2 YSYEKL. This CDR3 spans 16 amino acids. The trim removed 1 base at V and 5 bases at J, leaving 7 bases unmatched. The CDR3 nucleotides read TGCGCCAGCAGCCAAGTAATTGGGACAGGTAACAATGAGCAGTTCTTC. This translates into CASSQVIGTGNNEQFF.

The sample holds a few counts of this clonotype. The chain couples TRBV12-3 or TRBV12-4 to TRBJ1-4, with TRBD1 as a possible D gene (5 bases). This CDR3 region has 14 residues. V was pared by 3 bases and J by 5 bases, with 10 bases between. CDR3 amino acids: CASSFGALNEKLFF. The CDR3 DNA reads TGTGCCAGCAGTTTTGGGGCCTTAAATGAAAAACTGTTTTTT.

This clonotype was detected only a few times. This sequence joins TRBV24-1 and TRBJ2-1, with D possibly being TRBD1 (7 bases). The CDR3 extends over 15 amino acids. Germline V gives CDR1 KGHDR, CDR2 SFDVKD. Trimming shortened V by 5 bases and J by 6 bases, and 16 bases separated the two germline ends. In DNA form, the CDR3 reads TGTGCCACCAGTGCCTCAGGGGGAGCGGGCAATGAGCAGTTCTTC. This gives the protein CATSASGGAGNEQFF.

Only a few counts were recorded for this clonotype. The CDR3 here is CASSSIGGAAYNEQFF. The CDR3 DNA reads TGTGCCAGCAGTTCAATCGGGGGGGCGGCCTACAATGAGCAGTTCTTC. This chain uses TRBV28 with TRBJ2-1; 8 nucleotides agree with TRBD2. This CDR3 is built from 16 residues. Looked up from germline, CDR1 is MDHEN and CDR2 is SYDVKM. V was pared by 4 bases and J by 2 bases, with 7 bases of the junction left unmatched.

V is TRBV12-3 or TRBV12-4 and J is TRBJ2-1; D might be TRBD1 (6 bases). V shed 5 bases and J shed 0 bases, with 14 bases lying between them. CDR3 length equals 16 residues. The DNA of the CDR3 is TGTGCCAGCAGTCTCACCCGGGACACCTCCTACAATGAGCAGTTCTTC. Translating gives CASSLTRDTSYNEQFF.

This rearrangement joins TRBV6-1 to TRBJ2-1, with 11 bases matching TRBD1. The CDR3 contains 14 residues. Trimming at V came to 4 bases and at J to 9 bases, leaving 5 bases not matched to a gene. Per the germline V gene, CDR1 is MNHNS and CDR2 is SASEGT. CDR3 nucleotides: TGTGCCAGCAGTGGCGGACAGGGGGCTAGTGAGCAGTTCTTC. Translation gives CASSGGQGASEQFF.

This clonotype was found once. The CDR3 end shows no conserved phenylalanine or tryptophan, and so a read error is likely. The rearrangement joins TRBV27 to TRBJ2-1, with D possibly matching TRBD1 (6 bases). Deletions cut 6 bases from V and 2 bases from J, with 11 bases between. Germline V CDR1 and CDR2: MNHEY, SMNVEV (reference sequence). CDR3 length: 14 amino acids. This CDR3 reads CASSLDSPYNEQFV. Here the CDR3 DNA reads TGTGCCAGCAGCCTGGACAGTCCCTACAATGAGCAGTTCGTC.

This clonotype was detected many times. The CDR3 coding sequence is TGTGCCAGCAGTATGACTAGCGGGGGGAAGGCAGATACGCAGTATTTT. It translates to CASSMTSGGKADTQYF. The V call is TRBV6-1, the J call TRBJ2-3, with 13 bases fitting TRBD2. This CDR3 region has 16 residues. The V gene's germline CDR1 is MNHNS and CDR2 SASEGT. J was trimmed by 4 bases and V by 5 bases; bases with no gene match: 6.

V usage is TRBV5-1 and J usage is TRBJ1-1, with 7 bases lining up with TRBD1. The germline gives CDR1 SGHRS, CDR2 YFSETQ. The trim removed 1 base at V and 1 base at J, leaving 4 bases unmatched. The CDR3 runs 15 residues. In DNA, the CDR3 is TGCGCCAGCAGCTTGACAGGGGATACGAACACTGAAGCTTTCTTT. Its translation is CASSLTGDTNTEAFF. Using reference TRBV5-1 and TRBJ1-1 for the parts outside the CDR3, the full variable domain is KAGVTQTPRYLIKTRGQQVTLSCSPISGHRSVSWYQQTPGQGLQFLFEYFSETQRNKGNFPGRFSGRQFSNSRSEMNVSTLELGDSALYLCASSLTGDTNTEAFFGQGTRLTVV.

This clonotype was seen only a few times. The V call is TRBV6-5, the J call TRBJ2-1; D not resolved. The CDR3 has 11 residues. Trimming left V 2 bases short and J 15 bases short, with 11 bases between. Germline V lookup: CDR1 MNHEY, CDR2 SVGAGI. CDR3 region: CASSYLGVSFF. The DNA for the CDR3 is TGTGCCAGCAGTTACCTGGGCGTATCGTTCTTC.

This clonotype was counted between two and nine times. The chain uses TRBV29-1 and TRBJ2-3, with D unclear. Germline V gives CDR1 SQVTM, CDR2 ANQGSEA. CDR3 size: 16 residues. Trimming pared 4 bases from V and 4 bases from J, leaving 21 bases between. CDR3 loop: CSVVPGRIERADTQYF. The CDR3 DNA reads TGCAGCGTTGTACCGGGCCGCATTGAAAGGGCAGATACGCAGTATTTT.

This clonotype was seen at least ten times. This could be a read error, since a much larger clone is one nucleotide away. Here the CDR3 reads CASSFGHSYEQYF. The CDR3 region has the DNA TGTGCCAGCAGTTTTGGACACTCCTACGAGCAGTACTTC. The chain recombines TRBV12-3 or TRBV12-4 with TRBJ2-7; perhaps TRBD1 as D (5 bases). This CDR3 comprises 13 residues. The V gene lost 3 bases and the J gene lost 0 bases, with 6 bases spanning the gap.